This T cell receptor beta chain was captured by sequencing in a study of regulatory T cells in long-lasting Graves disease (dated by TCRdb to 2020 to 2022). Study-wide context: Newly diagnosed Graves' disease patients had taken antithyroid drugs for less than 3 months. A total of roughly 33 samples were covered by TCR sequencing, comprising roughly 13 persistent and roughly 20 newly diagnosed Graves' disease patients. The study was registered as a clinical trial and conducted in China. Persistent Graves' disease patients were compared with newly diagnosed Graves' disease patients by peripheral blood TCR sequencing and RNA sequencing.

Paper-wide results and their limitations: Persistent disease showed preferential use of TRBV28, TRBJ1-2 and TRBJ2-5, whereas newly diagnosed disease favored TRBV20-1 and TRBJ2-1. Only the TCR beta chain was sequenced and analyzed. Compared with newly diagnosed patients, patients with persistent Graves' disease had lower TCR Shannon entropy and fewer highly expanded clones, which suggests clonal expansion. Peripheral blood alone was examined, since thyroid tissue, which constituted the primary lesion, could not be accessed. As a limitation, the authors acknowledged that the small sample size may reduce accuracy. Patients with persistent disease shared more public clonotypes (around 2,500) than newly diagnosed patients did (more than 900).

The time point label, as the study defines it: newly diagnosed GD, antithyroid drugs for less than 3 months. RNA was extracted from PBMCs in TRIzol for both TCR sequencing and RNA sequencing. The diagnosis of Graves' disease was made according to American Thyroid Association guidelines. Patients were recruited from an endocrinology department in Xi'an, China. From each patient, approximately 10 milliliters of peripheral blood was collected into an EDTA anticoagulant tube. PBMCs were isolated by Ficoll Paque Plus density gradient separation without further T cell sorting. RNA quality was checked with an Agilent 2100 Bioanalyzer and agarose gel, and concentration with a NanoDrop 2000. Library generation was performed with multiplex PCR. The sequencer listed for this sample is Illumina HiSeq 4000. CDR3 regions were amplified by Arm-PCR with iRepertoire HTBI primers to construct TCR beta libraries. Before sequencing, the PCR products underwent gel purification. Per the source publication's procedure: Across samples, around 62 TRBV and 12 to 15 TRBJ segments were identified and used for gene usage analysis of CDR3 amino acid clonotypes. COPE and FqMerger were used to merge the filtered high-quality paired reads into contigs. Contigs were aligned with BLAST to IMGT TRBV, TRBD and TRBJ reference genes, and CDR3 was defined per IMGT. Any clonotype with a frequency above 0.1% was counted as a highly expanded clone. Repertoire diversity was measured by Shannon entropy, and V-J evenness by the Gini coefficient. Clonotypes shared by more than one individual were considered public. TCRdb applied fastp at Q25 and MiXCR to the public reads, then kept only in-frame beta chains. Under each unique CDR3 protein, matching rows form one entry showing the most common genes and DNA. The V and J calls reflect TCRdb's pipeline rather than the authors' work. Within this sample are a few hundred thousand distinct CDR3 sequences, with about 10% of them counted one time only. About 19% of the sample goes to the ten largest clones.

V gives up 0 bases and J gives up 3 bases, and the segment between their germline ends measures 2 bases. From the cysteine up to the phenylalanine, the CDR3 has a length of 12 residues. Just the 36-base CDR3 DNA is kept, in frame starting at base 1. The germline V gene encodes CDR1 SGHTA and CDR2 FQGNSA. There are a few counts of this clonotype. Its antigen remains unidentified. No qualities accompany the bases; no much larger clone lies one base away. The same data also contributed to another study, on T cells in Graves' hyperthyroidism and ophthalmopathy. As described in the second report: Stable Graves' hyperthyroidism was defined as no progression to ophthalmopathy during 18 months of follow-up. The hyperthyroidism patients were between 18 and 65 years old and newly diagnosed, with a disease duration of less than 2 months. The study excluded patients with uncontrolled infections, other autoimmune diseases, pregnancy or lactation. Clinical symptoms, serum thyroxine and TRAb, thyroid ultrasound, and orbital computed tomography formed the basis for the diagnoses. For the first round of RT-PCR on the TCR CDR3, the HTBI primer set was used together with the Qiagen OneStep RT-PCR kit. Most expanded thyroid clonotypes (frequency above 0.001) were also detected in blood, a finding suggesting that blood repertoires may reflect thyroid immune responses. A 13 V-J signature model separated ophthalmopathy from stable hyperthyroidism, with around 91% sensitivity and 81.08% specificity in cross-validation and 80%/75% in testing. In validation, the model predicted progression to ophthalmopathy with 55% to 71% sensitivity and about 72% specificity, a median of 6.5 months before onset. To identify TCR V-J signatures that set the groups apart, the researchers used a discovery cohort of about a hundred patients, made up of 40 to 45 with Graves' ophthalmopathy and 57 with stable Graves' hyperthyroidism. Prospective prediction of ophthalmopathy was tested in an independent validation cohort consisting of fewer than 20 hyperthyroidism patients and approximately 16 patients who later progressed to ophthalmopathy. For training and testing, the 100 or so patients in the discovery cohort were randomly divided in a 7:3 ratio. In more than five Graves' hyperthyroidism patients, the study also compared T-cell repertoires from thyroid tissue with T-cell repertoires from blood. After blood sampling, hyperthyroidism patients were treated with methimazole at a starting dose of 30 mg daily, and ophthalmopathy patients were treated with high-dose intravenous methylprednisolone. The libraries were constructed in a second round of multiplex PCR and then size-selected and purified. Libraries were sequenced paired-end with 100 bp reads on an Illumina HiSeq2000. Raw data were processed with SOAPnuke, discarding reads with adapters, uncalled bases, mean Phred below 15, or no exact constant-primer or identifier match. High-quality paired reads were merged using COPE v1.2.5, and each unique nucleotide sequence was defined as a clonotype. MiTCR v1.1 was used to align clonotypes to the IMGT TRBV, TRBD and TRBJ reference segments. Analysis was restricted to V-J combinations with a frequency above 0.0001, which covered 99.2% of repertoires. A TCS score was defined as the ratio of F50 (clonal expansion) to E x V (chaos), with BLOSUM62-based TCRdist applied between CDR3 peptides within each V-J. Welch's t-statistics and random forest reduced roughly 540 V-J features to 13, which were used in a naive Bayes classifier (R e1071). Sample size was not statistically predetermined, and investigators were not blinded to group allocation. The paper reports TCR Vbeta CDR3 sequencing of 135 peripheral blood samples: fewer than 50 ophthalmopathy, under 80 hyperthyroidism and some 17 progressor patients.

The chain employs TRBV7-2 and TRBJ2-5, with the D gene uncertain. This specimen consisted of peripheral blood mononuclear cells (PBMCs), obtained at new diagnosis, from a patient treated with antithyroid drugs. The receptor comes from a woman younger than 35 with Graves disease. Donor details come from another sample of the same person, matched by shared clones. The DNA is TGTACCAGCAGCTTAGCGAAAGAGACCCAGTACTTC. Protein translation: CTSSLAKETQYF.